This T cell receptor (beta chain) was observed in a study of cytomegalovirus exposure and HLA in healthy donors. Study-wide results and caveats: Later findings reportedly placed an Asian-associated ancestry cluster below the roughly 660-donor mean for N-insertions. Cytomegalovirus-associated status was assigned to around 160 TCR beta chains. In terms of immune exposure information, only CMV serostatus was available.

The donors were healthy bone marrow donors. The CDR3 covers 17 residues. V trimming: 4 bases; J trimming: 5 bases; junction bases outside the gene matches: 14. From germline, CDR1 is SNHLY and CDR2 FYNNEI. This clone has only a few counts. What it recognizes is unknown. Researchers ran the PCR with 60 Vbeta and 13 Jbeta primers. TCRdb's copy holds only in-frame clones and misses some; the assay was immunoSEQ multiplex PCR. This table has around 120,000 clones, 80% to 90% appearing once. The chain has TRBV2 and TRBJ2-5; TRBD1 matches at 9 bases. The TCR sequence derives from a male donor in good health and CMV-seropositive. Sequenced: PBMCs. CDR3 residues: CASSASFRDRVIETQYF. Here the CDR3 DNA reads TGTGCCAGCAGTGCGTCCTTCCGGGACAGGGTCATCGAGACCCAGTACTTC.